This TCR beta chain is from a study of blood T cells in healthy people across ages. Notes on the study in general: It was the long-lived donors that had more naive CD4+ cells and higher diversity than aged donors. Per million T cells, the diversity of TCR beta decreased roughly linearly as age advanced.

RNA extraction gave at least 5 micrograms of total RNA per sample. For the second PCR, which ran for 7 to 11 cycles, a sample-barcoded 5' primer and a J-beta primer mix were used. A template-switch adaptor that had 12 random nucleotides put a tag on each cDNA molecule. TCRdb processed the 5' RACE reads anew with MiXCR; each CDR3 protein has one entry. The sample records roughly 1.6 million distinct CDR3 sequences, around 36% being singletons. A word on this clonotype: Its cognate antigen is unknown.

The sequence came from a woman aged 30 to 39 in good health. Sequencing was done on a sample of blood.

The CDR3 sequence is CASSPFRGGRYEQYF. The CDR3 nucleotides are TGTGCCAGCAGCCCCTTCCGGGGGGGCCGGTACGAGCAGTACTTC. This chain uses TRBV13 with TRBJ2-7; 8 positions match TRBD2. This CDR3 region has 15 residues. Trimming removed 5 bases from V and 4 bases from J; junction bases left unmatched: 10. Germline V gene sequence: CDR1 PRHDT, CDR2 FYEKMQ (reference sequence).